Each of the 17 T cell receptor beta chains below was sequenced from the same sample in a study of T cell changes during pregnancy in multiple sclerosis. Libraries were prepared by immunoSEQ multiplex PCR; TCRdb keeps only in-frame clonotypes and omits some of them. The data hold 67,000 or so clones, with 80% to 95% observed a single time. This material consisted of CD8+ T cells from peripheral blood mononuclear cells, taken in the third trimester of pregnancy. The receptors shown here come from a female donor in good health, enrolled as a control in a pregnancy study.

The chain employs TRBV27 and TRBJ2-2; 8 bases map to TRBD1. The germline CDR1 and CDR2 sequences are MNHEY and SMNVEV (reference sequence). The CDR3 has 13 amino acids. The junction had 5 bases not matched to a gene; V was cut back by 10 bases and J by 4 bases. The CDR3 region has the DNA TGTGCCACCCTCGACAGGGGCACCGGGGAGCTGTTTTTT. The encoded protein is CATLDRGTGELFF.

The chain combines TRBV5-4 with TRBJ2-7; D is possibly TRBD2 (5 bases). Deletions cut 1 base from V and 3 bases from J, with 14 bases between. The germline CDR1 and CDR2 sequences are SGHNT and YYREEE (reference sequence). The CDR3 covers 15 residues. In DNA form, the CDR3 reads TGTGCCAGCAGCTTGTATCGGTCAGGAGGCTACGAGCAGTACTTC. Protein: CASSLYRSGGYEQYF.

The CDR3 sequence is CASSSTGTTEFF. CDR3 bases: TGTGCCAGCAGTTCGACCGGGACTACGGAGTTCTTC. This chain uses TRBV27 with TRBJ2-1, with TRBD2 matching over 7 bases. Trimming removed 4 bases from V and 14 bases from J; junction bases left unmatched: 8. The CDR3 is 12 residues long. CDR1 and CDR2 (germline): MNHEY, SMNVEV (reference sequence).

The chain couples TRBV14 to TRBJ1-1; 7 nucleotides match TRBD1. With V trimmed by 4 bases and J by 0 bases, 5 bases remained unmatched. This CDR3 spans 15 amino acids. Germline CDR1 is SGHDN and CDR2 is FVKESK. CDR3 in DNA: TGTGCCAGCAGCCCGGGACAGTACATGAACACTGAAGCTTTCTTT. Amino acids: CASSPGQYMNTEAFF.

The chain has TRBV5-6 and TRBJ2-7, with 7 positions matching TRBD1. CDR3 length: 15 residues. The junction had 9 bases not matched to a gene; V was cut back by 4 bases and J by 2 bases. Germline V CDR1 and CDR2: SGHDT, YYEEEE. The CDR3 reads CASSLRQGPPYEQYF. The CDR3, as DNA: TGTGCCAGCAGCCTCCGACAGGGTCCCCCCTACGAGCAGTACTTC.

V and J are TRBV6-6 and TRBJ2-7; 7 bases map to TRBD1. V lost 4 bases to trimming and J lost 1 base; unmatched junction nucleotides: 7. Germline assignment: CDR1 MNHNY and CDR2 SVGAGI (reference sequence). The CDR3 has 15 residues. The CDR3 DNA sequence: TGTGCCAGCAGTTCGAAGACAGGGAATTCCTACGAGCAGTACTTC. This gives the protein CASSSKTGNSYEQYF.

The chain combines TRBV2 with TRBJ1-2; weak D call: TRBD1 (6 bases). This CDR3 region has 14 residues. The V gene's germline CDR1 is SNHLY and CDR2 FYNNEI. Trimming cost V 3 bases and J 5 bases, with 13 bases left between them. Written as DNA, the CDR3 is TGTGCCAGCAGTGAGGGCAGGGGAGGGTATGGCTACACCTTC. Protein product: CASSEGRGGYGYTF.

This rearrangement joins TRBV9 to TRBJ2-7; D unresolved. V lost 0 bases and J 2 bases, leaving 6 bases between the germline ends. Germline assignment: CDR1 SGDLS and CDR2 YYNGEE. The CDR3 is 13 residues long. This chain's CDR3 is CASSVDIPYEQYF. The CDR3 DNA follows: TGTGCCAGCAGCGTAGACATCCCCTACGAGCAGTACTTC.

This clone has a handful of counts. This chain links TRBV25-1 with TRBJ1-1; D remains unclear. V lost 5 bases, J lost 5 bases, and 9 bases lay in between. The CDR3 has 12 residues. Germline V gives CDR1 MGHDK, CDR2 SYGVNS. CDR3 protein: CASSYGETEAFF. CDR3 nucleotide sequence: TGTGCCAGCAGTTACGGGGAAACTGAAGCTTTCTTT.

The V gene is TRBV7-9, the J gene TRBJ2-1; 9 nucleotides match TRBD1. Germline V gives CDR1 SEHNR, CDR2 FQNEAQ (reference sequence). The CDR3 runs to 14 residues. Germline trimming cut 7 bases from V and 4 bases from J; bases unmatched to any gene: 5. CDR3 in DNA: TGTGCCAGCAAGGACAGGGGCCTTTACAATGAGCAGTTCTTC. Encoded protein: CASKDRGLYNEQFF. Variable domain in full (rest from reference TRBV7-9 and TRBJ2-1): DTGVSQNPRHKITKRGQNVTFRCDPISEHNRLYWYRQTLGQGPEFLTYFQNEAQLEKSRLLSDRFSAERPKGSFSTLEIQRTEQGDSAMYLCASKDRGLYNEQFFGPGTRLTVL.

The chain links TRBV9 to TRBJ1-1, with D possibly matching TRBD1 (5 bases). Germline V gene data show CDR1 as SGDLS and CDR2 as YYNGEE. Trimming left V 0 bases short and J 1 base short, with 7 bases between. This CDR3 is built from 14 residues. CDR3 in DNA: TGTGCCAGCAGCGTAGAAGGGGCGAACACTGAAGCTTTCTTT. It translates to CASSVEGANTEAFF.

About this clone: Other DNA sequences within the sample encode an identical CDR3. The CDR3 DNA follows: TGTGCCAGCAGCCCGAGGACAGATCCCTACGAGCAGTACTTC. This gives the protein CASSPRTDPYEQYF. The chain carries TRBV9 and TRBJ2-7; weak D call: TRBD1 (6 bases). Trimming left V 4 bases short and J 2 bases short, with 13 bases between. Germline assignment: CDR1 SGDLS and CDR2 YYNGEE. The CDR3 runs to 14 residues.

This clone was counted once. This rearrangement joins TRBV4-3 to TRBJ1-2, with D hard to call. Germline values: CDR1 LGHNA, CDR2 YSLEER. V lost 0 bases, J lost 8 bases, and 22 bases lay in between. The CDR3 extends over 17 amino acids. CDR3 nucleotides: TGCGCCAGCAGCCAAGATGGTGGAGCTTCAAGCCTTTGGGGCTACACCTTC. Amino acid sequence: CASSQDGGASSLWGYTF.

V and J are TRBV30 and TRBJ1-2; D is unresolved. Trimming removed 0 bases at V and 6 bases at J, with 17 bases between. Germline V gives CDR1 GTSNPN, CDR2 SVGIG (reference sequence). This CDR3 has 15 amino acids. The CDR3 nucleotides are TGTGCCTGGAGTGTATGGGTCAGCGGGTCGGATGGCTACACCTTC. This gives the protein CAWSVWVSGSDGYTF. The full variable domain, completed using reference TRBV30 and TRBJ1-2, is SQTIHQWPATLVQPVGSPLSLECTVEGTSNPNLYWYRQAAGRGLQLLFYSVGIGQISSEVPQNLSASRPQDRQFILSSKKLLLSDSGFYLCAWSVWVSGSDGYTFGSGTRLTVV.

The CDR3 nucleotides are TGTGCCAGTAGTCCGGGACAGGCGTATGGCTACACCTTC. It is translated as CASSPGQAYGYTF. The chain has TRBV19 and TRBJ1-2, with 8 positions matching TRBD1. Per the germline V gene, CDR1 is LNHDA and CDR2 is SQIVND (reference sequence). V shed 5 bases and J 5 bases; nucleotides not matched to a gene: 4. The CDR3 is 13 residues long.

V usage is TRBV7-6 and J usage is TRBJ1-3; D remains ambiguous. Germline V CDR1 and CDR2: SGHVS, FNYEAQ. Trimming removed 5 bases at V and 4 bases at J, with 12 bases between. The CDR3 sequence is 14 residues long. The CDR3 region is CASSPSGPGNTIYF. CDR3 DNA: TGTGCCAGCAGCCCCTCGGGTCCCGGAAACACCATATATTTT.

The chain carries TRBV7-2 and TRBJ2-3; TRBD2 matches at 10 bases. Germline CDR1 is SGHTA and CDR2 is FQGNSA. The CDR3 covers 17 residues. Trimming took 5 bases from V and 2 from J; bases not matched to a gene: 10. CDR3 bases: TGTGCCAGCAGCACTAATCTAGCGGGGGATAACACAGATACGCAGTATTTT. It codes for CASSTNLAGDNTDTQYF.